The rows below give T cell receptor beta chains drawn from one sample of a study of blood T cell repertoires in COVID-19. Produced via immunoSEQ multiplex PCR; TCRdb's table is partial and in-frame only. Here the sample spans 50,000 to 80,000 clones, around 80% being singletons. Input material: peripheral blood. Every receptor here comes from a human donor in a cohort sampled during active COVID-19. Each CDR3 is given with its conserved first and last residue. A D gene is named only where the DNA matches it firmly. For some rows the clone size is stated as once, few or many, or as a class when expanded; others skip it.

v_gene,abundance,d_gene,j_gene,CDR3nt,CDR3aa
TRBV18,once,.,TRBJ2-5,TGTGCCAGCTCACCTCGAACACAAGAGACCCAGTACTTC,CASSPRTQETQYF
TRBV12-5,.,TRBD1,TRBJ2-2,TGTGCTACCACGCTGGGCCCCGGGACAGGGTACTATCTGAACACCGGGGAGCTGTTTTTT,CATTLGPGTGYYLNTGELFF
TRBV19,.,TRBD2,TRBJ2-5,TGTGCCAGTAGTATCGGAGGACTAGCGGGGGGTCAAGAGACCCAGTACTTC,CASSIGGLAGGQETQYF
TRBV5-6,.,TRBD1,TRBJ2-2,TGTGCCAGCAGCCATATATACAGGGGCCCGCGTGCCGGGGAGCTGTTTTTT,CASSHIYRGPRAGELFF
TRBV19,.,TRBD1,TRBJ2-7,TGTGCCAGTAGTACCCGTCCGGGACAGGGCTTCGACGAGCAGTACTTC,CASSTRPGQGFDEQYF
TRBV7-8,.,.,TRBJ1-5,TGTGCCAGCAGCCCGGACCGACAGACATCGGGCCAGCCCCAGCATTTT,CASSPDRQTSGQPQHF
TRBV7-8,few,TRBD2,TRBJ2-5,TGTGCCAGCAGCTCAAGTAGGCTAGCGGAAGAGACCCAGTACTTC,CASSSSRLAEETQYF
TRBV30,few,.,TRBJ1-2,TGTGCCTGGAGGGGGAGGGACGGCTACACCTTC,CAWRGRDGYTF
TRBV9,.,TRBD1,TRBJ2-3,TGTGCCAGCAGTGCCGGGACAGGGGTCTTTAGCACAGATACGCAGTATTTT,CASSAGTGVFSTDTQYF
TRBV7-6,.,.,TRBJ1-1,TGTGCCAGCAGCTCCTCCCCGTATGACACTGAAGCTTTCTTT,CASSSSPYDTEAFF
TRBV4-1,.,.,TRBJ2-1,TGCGCCAGCAGCCAACCGGGAAGAAATGAGCAGTTCTTC,CASSQPGRNEQFF
TRBV6-6,.,TRBD1,TRBJ2-7,TGTGCCAGCAGTTCGGGACAGGGGTACGAGCAGTACTTC,CASSSGQGYEQYF
TRBV4-1,few,TRBD1,TRBJ2-7,TGCGCCAGCAGCCAAGAAGGACAGGGGATCGACGAGCAGTACTTC,CASSQEGQGIDEQYF
TRBV25-1,.,TRBD2,TRBJ2-2,TGTGCCAGCAGTGAATATATAGGTAGCGGGGGGATCGGGGAGCTGTTTTTT,CASSEYIGSGGIGELFF
TRBV4-3,.,.,TRBJ2-2,TGCGCCAGCAGCCAAGAACTCACGAACACCGGGGAGCTGTTTTTT,CASSQELTNTGELFF
TRBV4-3,.,.,TRBJ1-5,TGCGCCAGCAGCCAAGAGTGGGCACCCCAGCAGCCCCAGCATTTT,CASSQEWAPQQPQHF
TRBV5-1,.,.,TRBJ2-7,TGCGCCAGCAAGAGGGCAATGAGCTCCTACGAGCAGTACTTC,CASKRAMSSYEQYF
TRBV7-2,.,.,TRBJ2-7,TGTGCCAGCAGCTTAGGTCGGGACACCTACGAGCAGTACTTC,CASSLGRDTYEQYF
TRBV11-2,.,TRBD1,TRBJ1-3,TGTGCCAGCAGCGGGGGTTACAGGGGGCGCTTTGGAAACACCATATATTTT,CASSGGYRGRFGNTIYF
TRBV27,.,.,TRBJ1-2,TGTGCCAGCAGCTCCCTTACAGGGCTTACTAACTATGGCTACACCTTC,CASSSLTGLTNYGYTF
TRBV5-1,.,TRBD2,TRBJ2-7,TGCGCCAGCAGTCGAAGCGGGGGGGTCTACGAGCAGTACTTC,CASSRSGGVYEQYF
TRBV5-1,.,TRBD1,TRBJ2-1,TGCGCCAGCAGCTTAATACCGGGACAGAGAAACAATGAGCAGTTCTTC,CASSLIPGQRNNEQFF
TRBV2,.,.,TRBJ2-3,TGTGCCAGCAGCACAGTGGCGGGGAACACAGATACGCAGTATTTT,CASSTVAGNTDTQYF
TRBV5-1,.,.,TRBJ2-7,TGCGCCAGCAGCTTGGGTGACAGGGTGGAGGGCGAGCAGTACTTC,CASSLGDRVEGEQYF